A single sample is the source of the 22 T cell receptor beta chains below, sequenced in a study of cytomegalovirus exposure and HLA in healthy donors. Vbeta (60) and Jbeta (13) primers were used in the PCR. Libraries were prepared by immunoSEQ multiplex PCR; TCRdb keeps only in-frame clonotypes and omits some of them. Found here are 200,000 or so clones; the top ten clones hold almost 0.75%. The specimen was PBMCs. These receptors were obtained from a boy aged 10-17 years in good health and CMV-seronegative.

V is TRBV19 and J is TRBJ2-1; D remains unclear. This CDR3 is built from 11 residues. Trimming left V 7 bases short and J 5 bases short, with 6 bases between. The germline V gene has CDR1 LNHDA and CDR2 SQIVND (reference sequence). The CDR3 coding sequence is TGTGCCAGTAACAAAAACAATGAGCAGTTCTTC. Protein product: CASNKNNEQFF.

The chain combines TRBV25-1 with TRBJ1-5, with D perhaps matching TRBD1 (6 bases). Germline V lookup: CDR1 MGHDK, CDR2 SYGVNS. This CDR3 comprises 13 residues. Trimming removed 8 bases from V and 3 bases from J, with 11 bases in between. The CDR3 DNA reads TGTGCCAGCGCCCGGGACAACAATCAGCCCCAGCATTTT. Translated, it gives CASARDNNQPQHF.

This rearrangement joins TRBV4-1 to TRBJ2-2; a weak D match, TRBD1 (6 bases). CDR1 and CDR2 (germline): MGHRA, YSYEKL. Trimming cost V 0 bases and J 5 bases, with 13 bases left between them. The CDR3 runs to 16 residues. The CDR3 reads CASSQEADRGTGELFF. The CDR3 coding sequence is TGCGCCAGCAGCCAAGAGGCGGACAGAGGAACCGGGGAGCTGTTTTTT.

This chain links TRBV19 with TRBJ1-1; D uncertain. The CDR3 is 15 residues long. Trimming took 3 bases from V and 1 from J, leaving 12 bases between them. Germline loops: CDR1 LNHDA, CDR2 SQIVND (reference sequence). Written as DNA, the CDR3 is TGTGCCAGTAGTATGAAAGGTACGGGGAACACTGAAGCTTTCTTT. Encoded protein: CASSMKGTGNTEAFF. The full variable domain, with the rest looked up from reference TRBV19 and TRBJ1-1, is DGGITQSPKYLFRKEGQNVTLSCEQNLNHDAMYWYRQDPGQGLRLIYYSQIVNDFQKGDIAEGYSVSREKKESFPLTVTSAQKNPTAFYLCASSMKGTGNTEAFFGQGTRLTVV.

This chain links TRBV7-9 with TRBJ1-5; D ambiguous. This CDR3 has 17 amino acids. Germline V CDR1 and CDR2: SEHNR, FQNEAQ (reference sequence). The V end was cut by 0 bases, the J end by 2 bases, with 14 bases between. The CDR3 sequence: CASSLALGEFGNQPQHF. The CDR3 DNA sequence: TGTGCCAGCAGCTTAGCGCTCGGAGAGTTCGGCAATCAGCCCCAGCATTTT.

The chain combines TRBV7-9 with TRBJ2-5, with 7 bases identical to TRBD1. CDR1 is SEHNR and CDR2 is FQNEAQ in the germline V gene (reference sequence). V lost 2 bases, J lost 4 bases, and 4 bases stayed unmatched. The CDR3 covers 14 residues. CDR3 DNA: TGTGCCAGCAGCTTAACGGACAGGAGAGAGACCCAGTACTTC. It encodes CASSLTDRRETQYF.

This sequence joins TRBV6-4 and TRBJ2-1, with D possibly TRBD2 on 5 matching bases. V gave up 0 bases and J gave up 5 bases, with 11 bases separating them. Germline V gene lookup returns CDR1 MRHNA and CDR2 SNTAGT. The CDR3 runs 15 residues. The CDR3 nucleotides read TGTGCCAGCAGTGACTCCAAGGACTCAAACAATGAGCAGTTCTTC. Translating it yields CASSDSKDSNNEQFF.

The rearrangement links TRBV5-6 to TRBJ2-5, with D maybe TRBD2 (5 bases). V was pared by 3 bases and J by 2 bases, with 11 bases between. There are 14 residues in the CDR3. Per germline, CDR1 SGHDT and CDR2 YYEEEE. The CDR3 is CASSSPRDQETQYF. In DNA, the CDR3 is TGTGCCAGCAGCTCCCCCCGGGATCAAGAGACCCAGTACTTC.

The V gene is TRBV27, the J gene TRBJ2-7, with a possible D match to TRBD2 (5 bases). The CDR3 runs 14 residues. CDR1 is MNHEY and CDR2 is SMNVEV in the germline V gene (reference sequence). Trimming left V 5 bases short and J 5 bases short, with 16 bases between. In nucleotides, the CDR3 is TGTGCCAGCAGTCCGGACTTTCAAATCCACGAGCAGTACTTC. This gives the protein CASSPDFQIHEQYF.

This rearrangement joins TRBV16 to TRBJ2-2; D is ambiguous. V was clipped by 4 bases and J by 6 bases, with 6 bases between them. The CDR3 totals 12 residues. CDR1 is KGHSY, CDR2 FQNENV, per germline. CDR3: CASSPPAGELFF. DNA of the CDR3: TGTGCCAGCAGCCCACCAGCCGGGGAGCTGTTTTTT. Together with reference TRBV16 and TRBJ2-2, the CDR3 gives the full variable domain: GEEVAQTPKHLVRGEGQKAKLYCAPIKGHSYVFWYQQVLKNEFKFLISFQNENVFDETGMPKERFSAKCLPNSPCSLEIQATKLEDSAVYFCASSPPAGELFFGEGSRLTVL.

The chain carries TRBV5-4 and TRBJ2-1, with D perhaps TRBD2 (5 bases). Trimming left V 6 bases short and J 0 bases short, with 13 bases between. This CDR3 region has 15 residues. CDR1 SGHNT and CDR2 YYREEE come from the germline V gene (reference sequence). DNA for the CDR3: TGTGCCAGCACCGGGGTACAAAGCTCCTACAATGAGCAGTTCTTC. Its translation is CASTGVQSSYNEQFF. Looking up the rest from reference TRBV5-4 and TRBJ2-1 gives the full variable domain: ETGVTQSPTHLIKTRGQQVTLRCSSQSGHNTVSWYQQALGQGPQFIFQYYREEENGRGNFPPRFSGLQFPNYSSELNVNALELDDSALYLCASTGVQSSYNEQFFGPGTRLTVL.

The J gene is TRBJ1-5, the V gene TRBV6-1; a possible D gene is TRBD1 (6 bases). Per germline, CDR1 MNHNS and CDR2 SASEGT. The CDR3 loop spans 12 amino acids. Trimming pared 8 bases from V and 6 bases from J, leaving 11 bases between. CDR3 sequence (DNA): TGTGCCAGCGACAGGACGGGTCAGCCCCAGCATTTT. It codes for CASDRTGQPQHF.

V is TRBV16 and J is TRBJ1-3; the D is unclear. CDR1 KGHSY and CDR2 FQNENV come from the germline V gene. Between the trimmed V and J ends, which lost 2 bases and 2 bases, there was a span of 10 bases. The CDR3 loop spans 15 amino acids. The CDR3, as DNA: TGTGCCAGCAGCCAAGGCCGCAACCCTGGAAACACCATATATTTT. It encodes CASSQGRNPGNTIYF.

The J gene is TRBJ2-5, the V gene TRBV15; D may be TRBD1 (6 bases). Germline loops: CDR1 LNHNV, CDR2 YYDKDF (reference sequence). The CDR3 runs to 13 residues. V lost 0 bases and J lost 11, with 13 bases in between. The CDR3 sequence: CATSRDQGWEQYF. CDR3 in DNA: TGTGCCACCAGCAGAGATCAGGGGTGGGAGCAGTACTTC. Combining the CDR3 with reference TRBV15 and TRBJ2-5 gives the whole variable domain DAMVIQNPRYQVTQFGKPVTLSCSQTLNHNVMYWYQQKSSQAPKLLFHYYDKDFNNEADTPDNFQSRRPNTSFCFLDIRSPGLGDTAMYLCATSRDQGWEQYFGPGTRLLVL.

V and J are TRBV11-3 and TRBJ2-2, with D tentatively TRBD1 (6 bases). The CDR3 runs to 17 residues. CDR1 and CDR2 (germline): SGHNT, YENEEA. V shed 5 bases and J shed 3 bases, with 19 bases lying between them. The CDR3, as DNA: TGTGCCAGCAGCCTTAAGACGGCAGGGGTTTACACCGGGGAGCTGTTTTTT. Protein: CASSLKTAGVYTGELFF.

This chain links TRBV2 with TRBJ2-1, with 7 bases that match TRBD2. This CDR3 spans 12 amino acids. The germline gives CDR1 SNHLY, CDR2 FYNNEI. With V trimmed by 8 bases and J by 10 bases, 8 bases remained unmatched. CDR3: CASDWAGEEQFF. The DNA of the CDR3 is TGTGCCAGCGACTGGGCGGGGGAAGAGCAGTTCTTC.

V is TRBV19 and J is TRBJ2-7; tentatively, D is TRBD1 (6 bases). Deletions cut 3 bases from V and 3 bases from J, with 9 bases between. This CDR3 contains 13 residues. Germline values: CDR1 LNHDA, CDR2 SQIVND (reference sequence). CDR3 DNA: TGTGCCAGTAGTATGGACAGCTTCTACGAGCAGTACTTC. Translation gives CASSMDSFYEQYF.

The chain is built from TRBV19 and TRBJ1-5; D not certain. The V end was cut by 10 bases, the J end by 4 bases, with 14 bases between. Germline V lookup: CDR1 LNHDA, CDR2 SQIVND (reference sequence). The length of the CDR3 is 13 residues. The CDR3 DNA reads as TGTGCCAATAACCTCCAGGTTAATCAGCCCCAGCATTTT. It translates to CANNLQVNQPQHF.

V and J are TRBV6-1 and TRBJ1-5; possibly TRBD1 for D (5 bases). Trimming stripped 7 bases from V and 7 bases from J, with 14 bases between. Germline CDR1 and CDR2: MNHNS and SASEGT. This CDR3 is 13 amino acids long. For the CDR3, the DNA is TGTGCCAGCAATGGGGGGGTTTGGCAGCCCCAGCATTTT. Its protein product is CASNGGVWQPQHF.

The CDR3 loop reads CASSEAGNGEQYF. The CDR3 nucleotides are TGTGCCAGCAGTGAGGCAGGGAATGGCGAGCAGTACTTC. The chain is built from TRBV25-1 and TRBJ2-7, with D possibly matching TRBD1 (5 bases). Deletions cut 3 bases from V and 6 bases from J, with 12 bases between. This CDR3 has 13 residues. CDR1 is MGHDK and CDR2 is SYGVNS in the germline V gene.

This chain uses TRBV9 with TRBJ1-3; D perhaps matches TRBD1 (5 bases). This CDR3 spans 15 amino acids. CDR1 is SGDLS, CDR2 YYNGEE, per germline. CDR3 DNA: TGTGCAAGCGGTTTGCAGGGCGACTCTGGAAACACCATATATTTT. It specifies CASGLQGDSGNTIYF.

The V and J genes are TRBV18 and TRBJ1-5; D is unclear. CDR1 is KGHSH and CDR2 is LQKENI in the germline V gene. Trimming cost V 2 bases and J 0 bases, with 11 bases left between them. The CDR3 is 16 amino acids. The CDR3 protein is CASSPASGNSNQPQHF. The CDR3, as DNA: TGTGCCAGCTCACCAGCTTCGGGGAATAGCAATCAGCCCCAGCATTTT.